The sequence of this T cell receptor beta chain was determined in a study of CD4 T cells in relation to SARS-CoV-2 and coronaviruses. Study as a whole: PBMCs were cultured with antigen for over nine days before TCR beta sequencing. The HLA restriction of the shared crossreactive spike epitopes was mapped.

This clone was seen just once. The antigen remains unidentified. Germline CDR1 and CDR2: SGHRS and YFSETQ. CDR3 size: 14 residues. Trimming left V 3 bases short and J 0 bases short, with 9 bases between. Generated by immunoSEQ multiplex PCR, the TCRdb table keeps only in-frame clones and is missing some. Here the sample spans tens of thousands of clones, more than 60% being singletons. Naive and memory CD4+ T cells were separated from cryopreserved PBMCs. Sorted naive or memory CD4+ cells met CEF peptides for roughly 10 days. The chain couples TRBV5-1 to TRBJ1-1; the D gene is possibly TRBD1 (6 bases). This clonotype originated in an adult with COVID-19. Sequences were obtained from memory CD4+ T cells from PBMCs, cultured in vitro. The CDR3 is CASSSTGVNTEAFF. Here the CDR3 DNA reads TGCGCCAGCAGCTCGACAGGTGTGAACACTGAAGCTTTCTTT. Drawing the rest from reference TRBV5-1 and TRBJ1-1, the complete variable domain is KAGVTQTPRYLIKTRGQQVTLSCSPISGHRSVSWYQQTPGQGLQFLFEYFSETQRNKGNFPGRFSGRQFSNSRSEMNVSTLELGDSALYLCASSSTGVNTEAFFGQGTRLTVV.